The present T cell receptor beta chain was sequenced within a study of T-cell reconstitution after alpha-beta-depleted transplantation in children. This clonotype has just a few counts. Its antigen is not identified. Study outcomes and limitations: Where alpha-beta T cells came from about two months after transplant was reportedly several hundred expanded graft clones.

CDR3 length equals 15 residues. V shed 8 bases and J shed 1 base, with 15 bases lying between them. In germline, CDR1 is MDHEN, CDR2 SYDVKM. The TCRbeta library was prepared with unique molecular identifiers. A single record per CDR3 protein comes from TCRdb applying MiXCR to the PCR reads. The repertoire consists of just over 950,000 distinct CDR3 sequences, with about 26% occurring once and the leading ten covering 28%. Specimen: PBMCs, mostly from graft donor cells, collected 360 days after TCRalphabeta/CD19-depleted stem cell transplant. The TCR comes from a boy in the first two years of life who had a stem cell transplant for SCID, so the T cells may come from the graft donor. The chain employs TRBV28 and TRBJ2-4; no firm D call. The CDR3 sequence is CASLTEKGAKNIQYF. The CDR3 coding sequence is TGTGCCAGCCTGACCGAGAAAGGGGCCAAAAACATTCAGTACTTC.